The next 2 T cell receptor beta chains were all read from a single sample in a study of early T cells in non-severe SARS-CoV-2 infection. MiXCR was run by TCRdb on the 5' RACE reads, yielding one entry per CDR3 protein. The sample yields 50,000 to 60,000 distinct CDR3 sequences, around 13% seen once. Sample: whole blood. The receptors stem from an adult who was a healthcare worker with PCR-confirmed SARS-CoV-2 infection or an uninfected control (not recorded which).

The chain has TRBV6-1 and TRBJ2-7; D unclear. Trimming took off 1 base at V and 6 bases at J, with 13 bases between the two ends. CDR3 length: 14 residues. Germline V gene data show CDR1 as MNHNS and CDR2 as SASEGT. The CDR3 protein is CASSEGGVLSEQYF. In DNA, the CDR3 is TGTGCCAGCAGTGAAGGTGGGGTTTTAAGCGAGCAGTACTTC.

There are many counts of this clonotype. J is TRBJ1-1 and V is TRBV11-2, with TRBD1 matching 8 bases. The CDR3 is 13 amino acids. V was clipped by 4 bases and J by 8 bases; unmatched bases: 6. The germline CDR1 and CDR2 sequences are SGHAT and FQNNGV. The CDR3 DNA follows: TGTGCCAGCAGCTCAAACGACAGGGGCGAAGCTTTCTTT. Amino acid sequence: CASSSNDRGEAFF.